This entry concerns a single TCR beta chain. Its matching antigen is unknown. The data originate from a study of T cell repertoires in cytomegalovirus infection. Study summary: The authors used CMV epitopes that were HLA-C-restricted (recently identified) and HLA-B-restricted (well studied).

Trimming took 7 bases from V and 7 from J, leaving 16 bases between them. Per the germline V gene, CDR1 is SGHVS and CDR2 is FQNEAQ. The CDR3 is 13 amino acids. Each CDR3 protein gets one entry after TCRdb re-called the reads with MiXCR. This sample has around 770,000 distinct CDR3 sequences, with roughly 28% found just once. Sample: cultured CD8+ T cells from PBMCs, taken from culture after CMV antigen stimulation. This rearrangement joins TRBV7-8 to TRBJ2-5; D possibly corresponds to TRBD2 (5 bases). The source of this sequence is a human donor in good health (CMV status not recorded). Some clones in this sample may be carry-over from other donors' samples. CDR3 nucleotides: TGTGCCAGCACCGTAGGAGATCGGGGGACCCAGTACTTC. This translates into CASTVGDRGTQYF.